Listed below are T cell receptor beta chains from one sample, sequenced in a study of radiation and T cells in renal cell carcinoma. Clones were sequenced by immunoSEQ multiplex PCR, and TCRdb holds only the in-frame ones, with some missing. The sample contains some 150,000 clones, about 86% of which appear only once. Sequencing used blood, obtained from a patient whose treatment included radiotherapy and nephrectomy. The receptors derive from a woman aged 50 to 60 with renal cell carcinoma. Each CDR3 is given with its conserved first and last residue. Fields, in order: D gene, J gene, V gene, clone size, CDR3 protein, CDR3 DNA. The D gene is left open where the match is weak. Not every row has a clone size; where given, it reads once, few, many or a size class.

D: TRBD2; J: TRBJ2-1; V: TRBV5-6; size: NA; CDR3: CASSFTSGSDNEQFF; DNA: TGTGCCAGCAGCTTCACTAGCGGGAGTGACAATGAGCAGTTCTTC
D: NA; J: TRBJ2-3; V: TRBV19; size: NA; CDR3: CASSTNPRTDTQYF; DNA: TGTGCCAGTAGTACAAATCCGAGAACAGATACGCAGTATTTT
D: NA; J: TRBJ2-1; V: TRBV1; size: NA; CDR3: CTSSQAPSGGSNEQFF; DNA: TGCACCAGCAGCCAAGCCCCTAGCGGGGGGAGCAATGAGCAGTTCTTC
D: TRBD1; J: TRBJ2-7; V: TRBV5-1; size: NA; CDR3: CASSLGTDPYEQYF; DNA: TGCGCCAGCAGCTTAGGGACAGACCCCTACGAGCAGTACTTC
D: NA; J: TRBJ2-1; V: TRBV9; size: NA; CDR3: CASSVVKGGHGNEQFF; DNA: TGTGCCAGCAGCGTAGTAAAGGGAGGACACGGCAATGAGCAGTTCTTC
D: NA; J: TRBJ1-1; V: TRBV5-1; size: NA; CDR3: CASSGLPSMNTEAFF; DNA: TGCGCCAGCAGTGGGCTGCCGTCCATGAACACTGAAGCTTTCTTT
D: TRBD1; J: TRBJ1-5; V: TRBV10-3; size: NA; CDR3: CAISESQGARGPQHF; DNA: TGTGCCATCAGTGAGTCCCAGGGGGCGCGGGGGCCCCAGCATTTT
D: NA; J: TRBJ1-3; V: TRBV2; size: NA; CDR3: CASSLGPGNTIYF; DNA: TGTGCCAGCAGTTTGGGTCCTGGAAACACCATATATTTT
D: TRBD2; J: TRBJ2-1; V: TRBV7-2; size: NA; CDR3: CASSHGGRANEQFF; DNA: TGTGCCAGCAGCCATGGTGGGAGGGCCAATGAGCAGTTCTTC
D: NA; J: TRBJ1-1; V: TRBV30; size: NA; CDR3: CAFEGHMNTEAFF; DNA: TGTGCCTTCGAGGGACACATGAACACTGAAGCTTTCTTT
D: TRBD1; J: TRBJ2-7; V: TRBV13; size: NA; CDR3: CASSRGQQFSYEQYF; DNA: TGTGCCAGCAGCCGGGGACAGCAGTTCTCCTACGAGCAGTACTTC
D: NA; J: TRBJ2-5; V: TRBV6-8; size: NA; CDR3: CASSYHTSGCGETQYF; DNA: TGTGCCAGCAGTTACCACACCTCAGGGTGCGGAGAGACCCAGTACTTC
D: NA; J: TRBJ2-7; V: TRBV6-4; size: NA; CDR3: CASTRRNSYEQYF; DNA: TGTGCCAGCACCCGCAGGAACTCCTACGAGCAGTACTTC
D: NA; J: TRBJ2-1; V: TRBV11-1; size: NA; CDR3: CASSWTGPIYNEQFF; DNA: TGTGCCAGCAGCTGGACCGGGCCTATATACAATGAGCAGTTCTTC
D: NA; J: TRBJ1-6; V: TRBV6-6; size: NA; CDR3: CASSPAGGENSPLHF; DNA: TGTGCCAGCAGCCCCGCCGGAGGTGAGAATTCACCCCTCCACTTT
D: TRBD2; J: TRBJ2-4; V: TRBV6-6; size: NA; CDR3: CASSQLAELAKNIQYF; DNA: TGTGCCAGCAGTCAACTAGCGGAATTAGCCAAAAACATTCAGTACTTC
D: NA; J: TRBJ2-5; V: TRBV27; size: once; CDR3: CASSPSVGGPAQYF; DNA: TGTGCCAGCAGTCCCTCCGTGGGGGGGCCCGCCCAGTACTTC
D: NA; J: TRBJ2-7; V: TRBV28; size: NA; CDR3: CASTPGRGEQYF; DNA: TGTGCCAGCACCCCTGGAAGGGGCGAGCAGTACTTC
D: NA; J: TRBJ1-5; V: TRBV7-9; size: NA; CDR3: CASSLANNQPQHF; DNA: TGTGCCAGCAGCTTAGCTAACAATCAGCCCCAGCATTTT
D: NA; J: TRBJ1-1; V: TRBV18; size: NA; CDR3: CASRSGGRGTEAFF; DNA: TGTGCCAGCCGGAGCGGGGGGCGAGGTACTGAAGCTTTCTTT
D: NA; J: TRBJ1-1; V: TRBV9; size: NA; CDR3: CASSPRGAPNTEAFF; DNA: TGTGCCAGCAGCCCAAGGGGGGCTCCGAACACTGAAGCTTTCTTT